The 31 T cell receptor beta chains given below trace back to one sample, sequenced in a study of T cell responses to AZD1222 COVID-19 vaccine. The repertoire was sequenced with immunoSEQ multiplex PCR; TCRdb's copy has only in-frame clones and lacks some. Found here are 93,000 or so clones, 91% of them singletons; the top ten hold over 40%. Material: peripheral blood, obtained on day 0 of AZD1222 vaccination. Every receptor here comes from an adult in good health.

The J gene is TRBJ1-4, the V gene TRBV7-9, with D perhaps TRBD1 (5 bases). Germline values: CDR1 SEHNR, CDR2 FQNEAQ (reference sequence). Trimming shortened V by 5 bases and J by 3 bases, and 16 bases separated the two germline ends. The CDR3 spans 16 residues. CDR3 nucleotides: TGTGCCAGCAGCCCCGGCTGGGGCGACGCTAATGAAAAACTGTTTTTT. This gives the protein CASSPGWGDANEKLFF.

The chain is built from TRBV4-1 and TRBJ2-7; 13 bases are a match to TRBD2. The CDR3 has 16 amino acids. V shed 4 bases and J 2 bases; nucleotides not matched to a gene: 5. Germline CDR1 MGHRA, CDR2 YSYEKL. The CDR3 reads CASSRTSGSEAYEQYF. Here the CDR3 DNA reads TGCGCCAGCAGCCGGACTAGCGGGAGTGAGGCCTACGAGCAGTACTTC.

The chain uses TRBV7-2 and TRBJ2-7; 8 nucleotides match TRBD1. With 1 base clipped from V and 5 bases from J, the junction kept 1 base outside the gene matches. Germline V gene lookup returns CDR1 SGHTA and CDR2 FQGNSA. CDR3 length: 13 amino acids. This chain's CDR3 is CASSLVQGDEQYF. CDR3 nucleotide sequence: TGTGCCAGCAGCTTAGTACAGGGGGACGAGCAGTACTTC.

This chain joins TRBV27 and TRBJ1-4; D gene unclear. The CDR3 runs to 12 residues. Germline V lookup: CDR1 MNHEY, CDR2 SMNVEV (reference sequence). Trimming cost V 5 bases and J 0 bases, with 1 base left between them. This chain's CDR3 is CASSTTNEKLFF. In DNA form, the CDR3 reads TGTGCCAGCAGTACAACTAATGAAAAACTGTTTTTT.

The chain joins TRBV28 to TRBJ2-7, with 7 bases matching TRBD1. This CDR3 has 13 amino acids. From germline, CDR1 is MDHEN and CDR2 SYDVKM. The V gene end was trimmed by 6 bases and the J gene end by 6 bases; junction bases not matched to a gene: 8. The CDR3, as DNA: TGTGCCAGCAGGACGGGACAGCCCCCCGAGCAGTACTTC. This encodes CASRTGQPPEQYF.

This clone appeared a few times. The chain joins TRBV6-2 or TRBV6-3 to TRBJ2-7; possible D gene TRBD2, 5 bases. Per germline, CDR1 MNHEY and CDR2 SVGEGT. CDR3 size: 17 residues. With 0 bases removed from V and 3 bases from J, the gap between germline ends came to 18 bases. CDR3 sequence: CASSYSIGLATNYEQYF. In DNA, the CDR3 is TGTGCCAGCAGTTACTCGATAGGTCTGGCGACTAACTACGAGCAGTACTTC.

This clone has just one count. V and J are TRBV6-1 and TRBJ1-2; no firm D call. The CDR3 covers 13 residues. V was trimmed by 2 bases and J by 1 base, leaving 5 bases between them. CDR1 is MNHNS, CDR2 SASEGT, per germline. CDR3: CASSEQFNYGYTF. The CDR3 DNA reads TGTGCCAGCAGTGAACAGTTTAACTATGGCTACACCTTC.

V and J are TRBV7-3 and TRBJ2-3; D unresolved. CDR3 size: 12 residues. The V gene lost 2 bases and the J gene lost 2 bases, with 2 bases spanning the gap. CDR1 and CDR2 (germline): SGHTA, FQGTGA. The CDR3 sequence is CASSLYTDTQYF. In DNA, the CDR3 is TGTGCCAGCAGCTTATACACAGATACGCAGTATTTT.

The chain is built from TRBV6-4 and TRBJ2-5, with a weak D call TRBD1 (7 bases). The CDR3 has 13 amino acids. V was cut by 5 bases and J by 3 bases, with 10 bases left in between. Germline V gives CDR1 MRHNA, CDR2 SNTAGT. The CDR3 sequence is CASSFRGEETQYF. The CDR3 DNA reads as TGTGCCAGCAGTTTCAGGGGGGAAGAGACCCAGTACTTC.

The J gene is TRBJ2-7, the V gene TRBV11-1; D is unresolved. The CDR3 has 15 amino acids. Germline CDR1 and CDR2: SGHAT and FQDESV (reference sequence). V was clipped by 1 base and J by 2 bases, with 12 bases between them. The CDR3 loop reads CASSLGLDKAYEQYF. CDR3 coding DNA: TGTGCCAGCAGCTTAGGGCTCGACAAAGCCTACGAGCAGTACTTC.

The J gene is TRBJ2-7, the V gene TRBV7-2; TRBD2 agrees at 7 bases. J was trimmed by 3 bases and V by 2 bases; bases with no gene match: 7. In germline, CDR1 is SGHTA, CDR2 FQGNSA. The CDR3 is 15 amino acids. For the CDR3, the DNA is TGTGCCAGCAGCTTACGGTCTAGCGGCCTCTACGAGCAGTACTTC. Protein product: CASSLRSSGLYEQYF.

The gene calls are TRBV5-8 and TRBJ2-7; 7 bases are a match to TRBD2. V was pared by 2 bases and J by 2 bases, with 4 bases of the junction left unmatched. Germline assignment: CDR1 SGHTS and CDR2 YDEGEE. The CDR3 spans 14 residues. The CDR3 loop is CASSLSGTTYEQYF. CDR3 nucleotides: TGTGCCAGCAGCTTATCCGGGACTACCTACGAGCAGTACTTC.

This rearrangement joins TRBV29-1 to TRBJ1-1; D ambiguous. The V end lost 1 base, the J end lost 2 bases, and 8 bases lay between the germline ends. The CDR3 spans 13 residues. Germline lookup yields CDR1 SQVTM and CDR2 ANQGSEA. The CDR3 DNA is TGCAGCGTTGAAGGTACCCTAAACACTGAAGCTTTCTTT. It is translated as CSVEGTLNTEAFF.

V and J are TRBV5-4 and TRBJ2-3; 12 bases match TRBD2. V dropped 4 bases and J dropped 5; count of bases not matched to a gene: 8. CDR3 length: 16 amino acids. The germline V gene has CDR1 SGHNT and CDR2 YYREEE (reference sequence). CDR3: CASSGGTSGPEDTQYF. The CDR3 region has the DNA TGTGCCAGCAGCGGCGGGACTAGCGGGCCCGAAGATACGCAGTATTTT.

The genes are TRBV5-1 and TRBJ2-3; D not resolved. With 3 bases removed from V and 6 bases from J, the gap between germline ends came to 8 bases. The germline gives CDR1 SGHRS, CDR2 YFSETQ. The CDR3 length is 12 residues. CDR3 DNA: TGCGCCAGCAGCTCTTTAGGGGATACGCAGTATTTT. Its translation is CASSSLGDTQYF.

The chain uses TRBV7-6 and TRBJ2-2; 14 bases map to TRBD2. With V trimmed by 7 bases and J by 4 bases, 14 bases remained unmatched. Germline V gene data show CDR1 as SGHVS and CDR2 as FNYEAQ. The CDR3 extends over 19 amino acids. As DNA, the CDR3 is TGTGCCAGCACCCCGACTAGCGGGAGGGCCAGTAGGGCCACCGGGGAGCTGTTTTTT. The encoded protein is CASTPTSGRASRATGELFF. Based on the CDR3 plus reference TRBV7-6 and TRBJ2-2, the full variable domain is GAGVSQSPRYKVTKRGQDVALRCDPISGHVSLYWYRQALGQGPEFLTYFNYEAQQDKSGLPNDRFSAERPEGSISTLTIQRTEQRDSAMYRCASTPTSGRASRATGELFFGEGSRLTVL.

This chain uses TRBV5-4 with TRBJ2-7, with 8 bases aligning to TRBD2. V lost 0 bases and J lost 1; bases outside the gene matches: 3. From germline, CDR1 is SGHNT and CDR2 YYREEE (reference sequence). The CDR3 has 15 amino acids. The CDR3 DNA follows: TGTGCCAGCAGCTTGGGGTCTAGCGGGTCCTACGAGCAGTACTTC. Encoded protein: CASSLGSSGSYEQYF. The variable domain in full, with the rest retrieved from reference TRBV5-4 and TRBJ2-7, is ETGVTQSPTHLIKTRGQQVTLRCSSQSGHNTVSWYQQALGQGPQFIFQYYREEENGRGNFPPRFSGLQFPNYSSELNVNALELDDSALYLCASSLGSSGSYEQYFGPGTRLTVT.

V usage is TRBV25-1 and J usage is TRBJ1-2, with D possibly matching TRBD1 (6 bases). From germline, CDR1 is MGHDK and CDR2 SYGVNS. Trimming took 4 bases from V and 3 from J, leaving 9 bases between them. This CDR3 comprises 13 residues. The CDR3: CASSATGYYGYTF. CDR3 sequence (DNA): TGTGCCAGCAGTGCTACAGGGTACTATGGCTACACCTTC.

The chain is built from TRBV12-3 or TRBV12-4 and TRBJ2-7; perhaps TRBD1 as D (5 bases). V gave up 5 bases and J gave up 5 bases, with 13 bases separating them. The CDR3 contains 13 residues. CDR3 in amino acids: CASSPLRAHEQYF. The DNA of the CDR3 is TGTGCCAGCAGTCCTCTCAGGGCCCACGAGCAGTACTTC.

This sequence joins TRBV6-1 and TRBJ2-1; 7 bases fit TRBD2. The V segment lost 0 bases and the J segment 2 bases; nucleotides outside the gene matches: 13. The length of the CDR3 is 19 residues. Looked up from germline, CDR1 is MNHNS and CDR2 is SASEGT. Here the CDR3 DNA reads TGTGCCAGCAGTGAAGCGCTTCAGAGGGGTGCGGGAGCCTACAATGAGCAGTTCTTC. It yields the protein CASSEALQRGAGAYNEQFF.

V is TRBV5-1 and J is TRBJ2-1; D gene uncertain. The CDR3 loop spans 14 amino acids. The germline gives CDR1 SGHRS, CDR2 YFSETQ. The V end was cut by 6 bases, the J end by 5 bases, with 15 bases between. The CDR3 sequence: CASNMFGENNEQFF. The CDR3, as DNA: TGCGCCAGCAACATGTTCGGAGAAAACAATGAGCAGTTCTTC.

The chain links TRBV13 to TRBJ2-7; 10 nucleotides align to TRBD1. J gave up 2 bases and V 5 bases, and 3 bases lay outside the gene matches. This CDR3 is 14 amino acids long. Germline V gene data show CDR1 as PRHDT and CDR2 as FYEKMQ (reference sequence). The CDR3 loop is CASSTGTGAYEQYF. CDR3 in DNA: TGTGCCAGCAGCACGGGGACAGGGGCCTACGAGCAGTACTTC.

This clone came up a few times. The V and J genes are TRBV28 and TRBJ1-5; D not resolved. The CDR3 loop spans 15 amino acids. The germline CDR1 and CDR2 sequences are MDHEN and SYDVKM. Trimming removed 1 base at V and 6 bases at J, with 13 bases between. The DNA for the CDR3 is TGTGCCAGCAGTTTATTCGAGGGAGGGATTCAGCCCCAGCATTTT. It encodes CASSLFEGGIQPQHF.

The genes are TRBV7-2 and TRBJ2-3; the D gene is possibly TRBD1 (6 bases). With 6 bases removed from V and 1 base from J, the gap between germline ends came to 14 bases. There are 15 residues in the CDR3. From germline, CDR1 is SGHTA and CDR2 FQGNSA. CDR3 sequence: CASSPTGTRTDTQYF. The CDR3 DNA follows: TGTGCCAGCAGTCCCACCGGGACACGCACAGATACGCAGTATTTT.

The J gene is TRBJ2-3, the V gene TRBV18; D gene unclear. Per germline, CDR1 KGHSH and CDR2 LQKENI. With 2 bases removed from V and 6 bases from J, the gap between germline ends came to 9 bases. CDR3 size: 13 residues. The CDR3 DNA is TGTGCCAGCTCACCAGATTATTGGGATACGCAGTATTTT. This encodes CASSPDYWDTQYF.

This chain uses TRBV7-3 with TRBJ2-6, with D uncertain. The CDR3 runs to 17 residues. The ends were cut back, 5 bases at V and 1 base at J, with 15 bases in the middle. Germline V lookup: CDR1 SGHTA, CDR2 FQGTGA. For the CDR3, the DNA is TGTGCCAGCAGCCAAACTAAGCAGAGTTCTGGGGCCAACGTCCTGACTTTC. This sequence encodes CASSQTKQSSGANVLTF.

The chain joins TRBV28 to TRBJ2-5; D remains unclear. Germline lookup yields CDR1 MDHEN and CDR2 SYDVKM. CDR3 length equals 12 residues. V was clipped by 6 bases and J by 5 bases, with 10 bases between them. Written as DNA, the CDR3 is TGTGCCAGCAGCCGTGGGTGGGAGACCCAGTACTTC. This codes for CASSRGWETQYF.

In this sample, this clone turned up once. V gene TRBV2 combines with J gene TRBJ2-7; D might be TRBD1 (5 bases). The germline gives CDR1 SNHLY, CDR2 FYNNEI. V was trimmed by 8 bases and J by 6 bases, leaving 20 bases between them. The length of the CDR3 is 14 residues. The CDR3 sequence: CASGRGRVFVEQYF. The CDR3 bases are TGTGCCAGCGGGCGTGGCAGGGTATTCGTCGAGCAGTACTTC.

The genes are TRBV19 and TRBJ2-3; D is unresolved. Trimming stripped 7 bases from V and 2 bases from J, with 10 bases between. This CDR3 has 13 residues. Per germline, CDR1 LNHDA and CDR2 SQIVND (reference sequence). For the CDR3, the DNA is TGTGCCAGTACCCCACGTTACACAGATACGCAGTATTTT. This codes for CASTPRYTDTQYF.

V and J are TRBV28 and TRBJ2-2, with 7 nucleotides matching TRBD2. The CDR3 runs 15 residues. V gave up 2 bases and J gave up 5 bases; unmatched junction bases: 5. The germline V gene has CDR1 MDHEN and CDR2 SYDVKM. The CDR3 coding sequence is TGTGCCAGCAGTTTACCTTTGGGGGGGACCGGGGAGCTGTTTTTT. Residues: CASSLPLGGTGELFF.

This chain uses TRBV2 with TRBJ1-1; no clear D gene. The length of the CDR3 is 15 residues. Germline CDR1 SNHLY, CDR2 FYNNEI. V was pared by 4 bases and J by 0 bases, with 12 bases between. The CDR3: CASSVGRVMNTEAFF. The CDR3 nucleotides read TGTGCCAGCAGTGTAGGGAGAGTTATGAACACTGAAGCTTTCTTT.